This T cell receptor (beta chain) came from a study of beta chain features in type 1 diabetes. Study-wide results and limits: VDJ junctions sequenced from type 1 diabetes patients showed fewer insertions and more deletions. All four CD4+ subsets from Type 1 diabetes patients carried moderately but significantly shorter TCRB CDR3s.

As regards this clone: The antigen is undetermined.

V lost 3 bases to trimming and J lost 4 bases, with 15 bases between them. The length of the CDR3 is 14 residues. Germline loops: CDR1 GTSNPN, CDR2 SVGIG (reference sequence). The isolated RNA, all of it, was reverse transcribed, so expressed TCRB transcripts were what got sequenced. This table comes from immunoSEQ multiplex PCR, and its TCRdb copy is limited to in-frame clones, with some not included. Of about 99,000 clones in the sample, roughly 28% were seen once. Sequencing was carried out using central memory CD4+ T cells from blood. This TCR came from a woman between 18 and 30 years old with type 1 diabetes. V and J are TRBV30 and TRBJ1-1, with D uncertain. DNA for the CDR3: TGTGCCTGGAGCGGTGACTCCTTAGGCACTGAAGCTTTCTTT. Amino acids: CAWSGDSLGTEAFF.